This TCR beta chain was profiled in a study of blood T cell repertoires in COVID-19. Study summary: The cDNA or gDNA used as material had been derived from T cells, B-cell-depleted T cells, or PBMCs.

Authors' methods: Reference gene primers were amplified, and this amplification served to estimate nucleated cell counts. TCRdb keeps only in-frame clones here, not all; method: immunoSEQ multiplex PCR. V and J calls and clone size are given by that table; D and trimming were obtained from the DNA. The sample holds over 120,000 clones, 80% seen once. Germline CDR1 is LNHNV and CDR2 is YYDKDF (reference sequence). The CDR3 is 15 residues long. V shed 3 bases, J shed 3 bases, and the junction held 4 bases outside the gene matches. This TCR derives from a man between 65 and 80 years old who had recovered from COVID-19. J is TRBJ2-7 and V is TRBV15, with 11 bases identical to TRBD2. Sequencing was carried out using peripheral blood. CDR3 bases: TGTGCCACCAGCAGGCCGGGACTAGCGGACTACGAGCAGTACTTC. Amino acid sequence: CATSRPGLADYEQYF.